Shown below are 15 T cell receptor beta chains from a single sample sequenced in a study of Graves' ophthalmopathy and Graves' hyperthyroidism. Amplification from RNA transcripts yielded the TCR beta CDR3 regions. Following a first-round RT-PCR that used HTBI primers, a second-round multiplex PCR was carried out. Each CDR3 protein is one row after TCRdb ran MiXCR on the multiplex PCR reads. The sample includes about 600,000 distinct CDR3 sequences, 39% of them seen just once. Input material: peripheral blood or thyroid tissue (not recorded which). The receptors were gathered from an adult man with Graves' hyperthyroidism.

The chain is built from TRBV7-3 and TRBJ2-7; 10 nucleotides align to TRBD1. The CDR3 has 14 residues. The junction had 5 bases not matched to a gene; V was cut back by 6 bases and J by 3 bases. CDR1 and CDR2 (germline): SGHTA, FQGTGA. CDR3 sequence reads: CASRADRGDYEQYF. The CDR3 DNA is TGTGCCAGCAGGGCGGACAGGGGGGACTACGAGCAGTACTTC.

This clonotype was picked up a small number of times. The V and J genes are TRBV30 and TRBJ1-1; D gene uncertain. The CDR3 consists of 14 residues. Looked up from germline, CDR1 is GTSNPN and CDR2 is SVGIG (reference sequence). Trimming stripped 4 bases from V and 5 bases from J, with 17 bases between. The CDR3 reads CAWMGLPLVTEAFF. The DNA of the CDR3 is TGTGCCTGGATGGGCCTCCCCTTGGTTACTGAAGCTTTCTTT.

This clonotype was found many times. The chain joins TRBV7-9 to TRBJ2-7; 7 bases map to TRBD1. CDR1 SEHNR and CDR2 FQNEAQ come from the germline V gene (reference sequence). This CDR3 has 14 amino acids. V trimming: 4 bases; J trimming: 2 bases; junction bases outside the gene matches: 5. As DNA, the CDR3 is TGTGCCAGCAGCTGGACAGGTCGACCCTACGAGCAGTACTTC. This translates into CASSWTGRPYEQYF. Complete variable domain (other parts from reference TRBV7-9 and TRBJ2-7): DTGVSQNPRHKITKRGQNVTFRCDPISEHNRLYWYRQTLGQGPEFLTYFQNEAQLEKSRLLSDRFSAERPKGSFSTLEIQRTEQGDSAMYLCASSWTGRPYEQYFGPGTRLTVT.

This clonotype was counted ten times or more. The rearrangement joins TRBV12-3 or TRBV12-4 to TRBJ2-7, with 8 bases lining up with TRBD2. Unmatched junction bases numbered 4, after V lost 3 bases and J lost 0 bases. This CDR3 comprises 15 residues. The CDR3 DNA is TGTGCCAGCAGTTTGGGTAGCGGGGCCTCCTACGAGCAGTACTTC. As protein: CASSLGSGASYEQYF.

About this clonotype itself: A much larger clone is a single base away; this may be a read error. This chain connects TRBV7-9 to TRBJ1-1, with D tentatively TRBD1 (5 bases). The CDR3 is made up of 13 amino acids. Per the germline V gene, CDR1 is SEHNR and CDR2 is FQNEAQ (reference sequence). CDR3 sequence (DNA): TGTGTCAGCAGCTTAACGGTCGACAGTGAAGCTTTCTTT. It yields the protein CVSSLTVDSEAFF.

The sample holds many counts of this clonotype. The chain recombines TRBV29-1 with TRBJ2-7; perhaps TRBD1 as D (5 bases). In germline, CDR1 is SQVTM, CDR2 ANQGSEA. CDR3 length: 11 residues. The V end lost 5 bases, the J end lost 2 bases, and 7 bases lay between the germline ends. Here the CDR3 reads CSVTTAYEQYF. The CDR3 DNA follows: TGCAGCGTTACGACAGCCTACGAGCAGTACTTC.

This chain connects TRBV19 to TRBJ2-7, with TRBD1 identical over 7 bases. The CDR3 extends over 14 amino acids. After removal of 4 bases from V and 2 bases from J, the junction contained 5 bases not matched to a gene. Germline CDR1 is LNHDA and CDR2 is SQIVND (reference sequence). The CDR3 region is CASSTGQETYEQYF. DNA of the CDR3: TGTGCCAGTAGTACAGGACAGGAGACCTACGAGCAGTACTTC.

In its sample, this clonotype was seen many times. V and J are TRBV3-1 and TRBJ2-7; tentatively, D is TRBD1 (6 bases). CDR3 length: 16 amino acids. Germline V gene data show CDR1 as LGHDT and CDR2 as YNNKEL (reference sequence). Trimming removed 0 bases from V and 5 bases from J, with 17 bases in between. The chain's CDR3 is CASSQDMGQGWHEQYF. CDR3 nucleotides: TGTGCCAGCAGCCAAGATATGGGGCAGGGGTGGCACGAGCAGTACTTC.

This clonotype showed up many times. CDR3 sequence reads: CASSHGLAANYGYTF. CDR3 sequence (DNA): TGTGCCAGCAGCCACGGGCTGGCCGCTAACTATGGCTACACCTTC. The chain combines TRBV6-5 with TRBJ1-2; D remains ambiguous. The V end was cut by 6 bases, the J end by 0 bases, with 14 bases between. CDR3 length: 15 residues. Germline CDR1 and CDR2: MNHEY and SVGAGI.

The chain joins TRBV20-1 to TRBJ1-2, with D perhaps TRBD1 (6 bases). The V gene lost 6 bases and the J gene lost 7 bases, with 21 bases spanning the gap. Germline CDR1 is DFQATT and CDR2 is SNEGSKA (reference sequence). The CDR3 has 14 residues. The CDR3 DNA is TGCAGTGCCAAACGTGGCGGGGGGACATTTGGCTACACCTTC. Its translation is CSAKRGGGTFGYTF.

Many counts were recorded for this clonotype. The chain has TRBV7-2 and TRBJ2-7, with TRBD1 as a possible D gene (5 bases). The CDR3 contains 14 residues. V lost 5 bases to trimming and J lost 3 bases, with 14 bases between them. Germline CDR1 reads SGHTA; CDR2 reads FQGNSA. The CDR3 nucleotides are TGTGCCAGCAGCCGAACGCAGGGTAGCTACGAGCAGTACTTC. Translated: CASSRTQGSYEQYF.

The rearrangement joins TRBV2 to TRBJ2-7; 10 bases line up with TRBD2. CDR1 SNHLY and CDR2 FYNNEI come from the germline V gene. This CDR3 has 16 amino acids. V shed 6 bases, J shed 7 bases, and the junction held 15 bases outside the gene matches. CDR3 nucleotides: TGTGCCAGCAGAGGGCGACTAGCGGGTATTTACAATGAGCAGTACTTC. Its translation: CASRGRLAGIYNEQYF.

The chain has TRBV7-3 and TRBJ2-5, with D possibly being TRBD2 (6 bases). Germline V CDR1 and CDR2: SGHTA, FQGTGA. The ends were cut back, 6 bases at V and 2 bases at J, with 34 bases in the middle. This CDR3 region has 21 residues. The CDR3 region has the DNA TGTGCCAGCAGTCAGTACCTGGGTGTAGCCTCACAAGGACTACAACAAGAGACCCAGTACTTC. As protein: CASSQYLGVASQGLQQETQYF.

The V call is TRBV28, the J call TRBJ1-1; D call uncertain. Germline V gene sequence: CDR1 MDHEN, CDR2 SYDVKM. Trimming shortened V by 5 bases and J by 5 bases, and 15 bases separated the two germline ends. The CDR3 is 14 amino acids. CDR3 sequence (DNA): TGTGCCAGCAGTGCACAAGCCACGGTGACTGAAGCTTTCTTT. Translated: CASSAQATVTEAFF. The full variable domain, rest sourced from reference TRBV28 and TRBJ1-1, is DVKVTQSSRYLVKRTGEKVFLECVQDMDHENMFWYRQDPGLGLRLIYFSYDVKMKEKGDIPEGYSVSREKKERFSLILESASTNQTSMYLCASSAQATVTEAFFGQGTRLTVV.

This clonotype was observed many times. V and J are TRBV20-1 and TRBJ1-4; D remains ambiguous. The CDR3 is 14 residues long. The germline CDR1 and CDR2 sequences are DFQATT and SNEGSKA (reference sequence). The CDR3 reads CSAVPPSTNEKLFF. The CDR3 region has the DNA TGCAGCGCGGTCCCCCCGTCAACTAATGAAAAACTGTTTTTT.